The clone carrying this T cell receptor beta chain was recorded once. The data stem from a study of blood T cell repertoires in COVID-19. Study summary: Material from acute and convalescent COVID-19 was sourced from the United States, Italy and Spain. PBMCs, B-cell-depleted T cells, or T cells provided the cDNA or gDNA that made up the material.

Unmatched junction bases numbered 3, after V lost 0 bases and J lost 2 bases. CDR1 and CDR2 from the germline V gene are SGDLS and YYNGEE. This CDR3 region has 15 residues. Per the authors' pipeline: Amplified reference gene primers provided the basis for estimating nucleated cell counts. The protocol was immunoSEQ multiplex PCR, while the TCRdb copy is restricted to in-frame clones and leaves out a portion. The DNA was the basis for D and trimming; V, J and clone size are from that table. The sample includes approximately 17,000 clones, 85% to 90% of them seen just once. This sequence originates from a man aged 55 to 69 with acute or convalescent COVID-19. Specimen: peripheral blood. The chain uses TRBV9 and TRBJ2-7; TRBD1 aligns across 9 bases. CDR3 in amino acids: CASSVDWTGAYEQYF. CDR3 DNA: TGTGCCAGCAGCGTAGATTGGACAGGGGCCTACGAGCAGTACTTC.